The T cell receptor beta chain under discussion was sequenced for a study of T cell responses to AZD1222 COVID-19 vaccine. As for this clone: The same CDR3 arises from other DNA sequences in this sample as well.

The data were produced by immunoSEQ multiplex PCR, yet TCRdb's version contains in-frame clones alone and is incomplete. The top ten clones hold 1.1% of a sample with over 100,000 clones, roughly 91% of them seen once. This sample comprised peripheral blood, obtained 28 days after the second AZD1222 dose. The TCR was taken from an adult who received the AZD1222 COVID-19 vaccine.

The CDR3 DNA follows: TGTGCCAGCAGCTCACAGGGGGCGAACACTGAAGCTTTCTTT. This codes for CASSSQGANTEAFF. This chain connects TRBV7-3 to TRBJ1-1; TRBD1 aligns across 9 bases. CDR1 and CDR2 (germline): SGHTA, FQGTGA. CDR3 size: 14 residues. V was pared by 4 bases and J by 1 base, with 1 base of the junction left unmatched.